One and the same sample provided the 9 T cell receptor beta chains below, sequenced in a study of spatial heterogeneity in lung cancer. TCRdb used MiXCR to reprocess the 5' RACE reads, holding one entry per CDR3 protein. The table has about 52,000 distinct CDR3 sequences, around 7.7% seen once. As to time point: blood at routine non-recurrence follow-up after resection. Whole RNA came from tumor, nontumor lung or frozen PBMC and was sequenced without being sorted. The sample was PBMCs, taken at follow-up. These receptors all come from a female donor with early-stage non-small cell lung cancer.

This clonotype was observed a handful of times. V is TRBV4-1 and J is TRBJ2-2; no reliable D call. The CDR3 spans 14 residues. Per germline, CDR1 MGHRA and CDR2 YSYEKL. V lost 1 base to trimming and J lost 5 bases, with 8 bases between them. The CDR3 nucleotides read TGCGCCAGCAGCCAAGTTCCAGGAACCGGGGAGCTGTTTTTT. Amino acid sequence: CASSQVPGTGELFF.

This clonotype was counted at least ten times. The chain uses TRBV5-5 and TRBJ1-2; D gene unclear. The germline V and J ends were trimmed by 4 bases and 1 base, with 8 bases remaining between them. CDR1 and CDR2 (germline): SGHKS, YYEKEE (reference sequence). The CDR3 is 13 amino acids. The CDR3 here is CASSVSGNYGYTF. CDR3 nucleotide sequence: TGTGCCAGCAGCGTGAGCGGTAACTATGGCTACACCTTC.

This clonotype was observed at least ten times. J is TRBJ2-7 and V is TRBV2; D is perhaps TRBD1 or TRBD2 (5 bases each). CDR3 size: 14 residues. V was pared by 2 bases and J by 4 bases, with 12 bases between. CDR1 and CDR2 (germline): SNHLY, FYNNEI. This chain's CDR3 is CASSERDEAYEQYF. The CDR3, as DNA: TGTGCCAGCAGTGAAAGGGACGAAGCGTACGAGCAGTACTTC.

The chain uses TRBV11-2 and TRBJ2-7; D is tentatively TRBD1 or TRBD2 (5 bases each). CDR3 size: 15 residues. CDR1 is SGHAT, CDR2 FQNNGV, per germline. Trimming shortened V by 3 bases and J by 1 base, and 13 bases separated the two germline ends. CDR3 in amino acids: CASSFKWDASYEQYF. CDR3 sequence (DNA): TGTGCCAGCAGCTTCAAGTGGGACGCTTCCTACGAGCAGTACTTC.

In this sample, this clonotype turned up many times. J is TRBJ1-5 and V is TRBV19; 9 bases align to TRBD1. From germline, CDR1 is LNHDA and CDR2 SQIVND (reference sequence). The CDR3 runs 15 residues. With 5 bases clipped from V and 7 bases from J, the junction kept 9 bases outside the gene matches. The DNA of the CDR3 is TGTGCCAGTAGTGTTACAGGGGGCGCAGGGCAGCCCCAGCATTTT. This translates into CASSVTGGAGQPQHF.

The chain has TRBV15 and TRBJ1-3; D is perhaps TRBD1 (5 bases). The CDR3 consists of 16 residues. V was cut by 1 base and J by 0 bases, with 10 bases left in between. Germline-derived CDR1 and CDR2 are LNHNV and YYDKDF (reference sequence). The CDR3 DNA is TGTGCCACCAGCAGAGTGGTTCAGGGCTCTGGAAACACCATATATTTT. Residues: CATSRVVQGSGNTIYF.

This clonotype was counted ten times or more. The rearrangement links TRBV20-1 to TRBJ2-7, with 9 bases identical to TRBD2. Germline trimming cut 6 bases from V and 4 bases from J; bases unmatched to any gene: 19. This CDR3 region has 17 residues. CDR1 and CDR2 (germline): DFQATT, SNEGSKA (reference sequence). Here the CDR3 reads CSATPPPGGGAGYEQYF. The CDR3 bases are TGCAGTGCCACGCCTCCCCCTGGCGGGGGGGCCGGGTACGAGCAGTACTTC.

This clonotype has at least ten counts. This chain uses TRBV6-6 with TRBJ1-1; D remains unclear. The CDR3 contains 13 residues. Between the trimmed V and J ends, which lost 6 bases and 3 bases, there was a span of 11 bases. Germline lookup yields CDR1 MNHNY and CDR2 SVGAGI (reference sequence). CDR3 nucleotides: TGTGCCAGCAGCTACGCAGTCCACACTGAAGCTTTCTTT. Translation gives CASSYAVHTEAFF.

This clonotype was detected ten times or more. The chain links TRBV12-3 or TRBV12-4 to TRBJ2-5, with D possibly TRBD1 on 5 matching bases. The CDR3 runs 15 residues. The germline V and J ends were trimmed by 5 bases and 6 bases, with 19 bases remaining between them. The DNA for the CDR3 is TGTGCCAGCAGTGTGGAGCAGGGAAGTAGAAAGACCCAGTACTTC. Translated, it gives CASSVEQGSRKTQYF.